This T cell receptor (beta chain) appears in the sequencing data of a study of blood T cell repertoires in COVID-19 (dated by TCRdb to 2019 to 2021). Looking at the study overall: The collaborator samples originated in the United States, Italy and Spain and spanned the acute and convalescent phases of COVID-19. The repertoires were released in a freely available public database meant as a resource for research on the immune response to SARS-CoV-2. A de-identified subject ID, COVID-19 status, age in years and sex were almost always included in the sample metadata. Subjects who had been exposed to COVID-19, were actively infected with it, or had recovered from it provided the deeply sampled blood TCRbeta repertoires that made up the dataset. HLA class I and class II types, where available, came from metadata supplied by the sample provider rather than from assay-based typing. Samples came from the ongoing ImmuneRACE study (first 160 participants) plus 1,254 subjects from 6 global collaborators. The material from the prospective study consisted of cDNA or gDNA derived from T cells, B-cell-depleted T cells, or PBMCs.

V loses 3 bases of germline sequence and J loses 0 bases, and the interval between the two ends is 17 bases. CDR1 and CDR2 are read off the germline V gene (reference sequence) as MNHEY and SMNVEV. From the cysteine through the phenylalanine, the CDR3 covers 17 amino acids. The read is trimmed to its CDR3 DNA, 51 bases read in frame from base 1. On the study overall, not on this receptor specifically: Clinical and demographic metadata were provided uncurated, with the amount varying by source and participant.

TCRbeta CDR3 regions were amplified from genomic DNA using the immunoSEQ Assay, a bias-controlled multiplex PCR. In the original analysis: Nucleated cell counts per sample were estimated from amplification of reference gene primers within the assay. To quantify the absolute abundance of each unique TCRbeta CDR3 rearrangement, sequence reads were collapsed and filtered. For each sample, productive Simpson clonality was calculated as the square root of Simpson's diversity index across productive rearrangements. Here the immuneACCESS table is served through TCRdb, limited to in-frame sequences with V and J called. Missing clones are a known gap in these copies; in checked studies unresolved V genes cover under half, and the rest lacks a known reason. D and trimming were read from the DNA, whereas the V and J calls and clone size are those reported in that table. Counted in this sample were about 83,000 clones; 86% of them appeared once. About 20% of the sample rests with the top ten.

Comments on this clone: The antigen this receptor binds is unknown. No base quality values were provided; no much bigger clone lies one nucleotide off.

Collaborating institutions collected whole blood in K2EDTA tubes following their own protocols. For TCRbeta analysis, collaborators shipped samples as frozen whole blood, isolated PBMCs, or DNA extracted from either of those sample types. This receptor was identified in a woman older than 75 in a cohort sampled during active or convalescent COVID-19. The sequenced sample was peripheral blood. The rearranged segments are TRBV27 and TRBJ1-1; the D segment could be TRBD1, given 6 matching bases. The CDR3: CASSFRPGTSMNTEAFF. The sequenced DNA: TGTGCCAGCAGTTTCCGTCCCGGGACAAGCATGAACACTGAAGCTTTCTTT.